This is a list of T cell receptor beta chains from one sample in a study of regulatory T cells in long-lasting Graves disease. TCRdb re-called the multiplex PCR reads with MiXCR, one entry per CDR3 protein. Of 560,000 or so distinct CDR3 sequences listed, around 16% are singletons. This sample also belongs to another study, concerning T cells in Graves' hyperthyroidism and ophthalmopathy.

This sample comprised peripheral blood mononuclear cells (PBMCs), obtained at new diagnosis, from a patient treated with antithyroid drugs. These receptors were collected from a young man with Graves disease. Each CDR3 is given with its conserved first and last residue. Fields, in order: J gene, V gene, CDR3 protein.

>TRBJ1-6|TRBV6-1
CASIYRVLSDSPLHF
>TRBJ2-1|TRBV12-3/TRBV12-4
CASTYGASGDNNEQFF
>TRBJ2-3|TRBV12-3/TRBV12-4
CASSLGRTMDTQYF
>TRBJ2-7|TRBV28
CASSPPPTLFYEQYF
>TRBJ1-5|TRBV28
CASQGRNQPQHF
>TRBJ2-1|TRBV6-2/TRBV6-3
CASSSRLAEYNEQFF
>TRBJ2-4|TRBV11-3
CASSLDPLAGVFWAKNIQYF
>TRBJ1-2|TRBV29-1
CSVAGGGSPGYTF
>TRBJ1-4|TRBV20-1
CSARARGLGNEKLFF
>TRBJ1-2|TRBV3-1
CASSQQGPGYGYTF
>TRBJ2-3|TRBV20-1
CSARDRLKGASTDTQYF
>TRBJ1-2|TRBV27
CASSLEGRWGYTF
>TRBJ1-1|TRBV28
CASRGAGPVEAFF
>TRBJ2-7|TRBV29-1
CSVEISETACEQYF
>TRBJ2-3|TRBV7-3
CASSFSVGDLNTDTQYF
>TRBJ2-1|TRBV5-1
CASSSGGVGDNEQFF
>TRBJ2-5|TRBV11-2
CANSSPTSGQETQYF
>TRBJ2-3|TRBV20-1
CSASALDREGSTDTQYF
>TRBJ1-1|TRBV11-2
CASSFGLRGRNTEAFF
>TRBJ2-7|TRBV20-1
CSARIFGLPIGEQYF
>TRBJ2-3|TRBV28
CASGVVRGTDTQYF
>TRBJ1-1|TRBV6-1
CASRPPTSGGAEAFF
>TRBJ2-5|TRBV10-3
CAISESGGQGVVAEETQYF
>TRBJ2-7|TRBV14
CASSQRATGTYEQYF
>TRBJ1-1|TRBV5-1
CASRQTGDSTEAFF
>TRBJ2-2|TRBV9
CASSVATGELFF
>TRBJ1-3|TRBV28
CASGTPGSSGNTIYF
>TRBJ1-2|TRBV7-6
CASSSGQGLYGYTF
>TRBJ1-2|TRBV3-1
CASSQGTGWNIYGYTF
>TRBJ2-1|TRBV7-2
CASSFIGGENNEQFF
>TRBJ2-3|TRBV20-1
CSARSGLAGWKDTQYF
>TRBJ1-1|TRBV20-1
CSARPGGAEAFF
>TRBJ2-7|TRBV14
CASSQDSGTAYEQYF
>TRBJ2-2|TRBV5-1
CASSPGQGAGELFF
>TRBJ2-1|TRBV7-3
CASSFVSADEQFF
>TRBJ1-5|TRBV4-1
CASSQRKDQPQHF
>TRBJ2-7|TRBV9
CASSVGGSGHYEQYF
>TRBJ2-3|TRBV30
CAWSLGLAGVRTDTQYF
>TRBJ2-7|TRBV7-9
CASSPDRGSYEQYF
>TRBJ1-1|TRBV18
CASSSKEGITEAFF